These 16 T cell receptor beta chains came from one sample sequenced in a study of technical replicates of blood from a handful of donors. The protocol was immunoSEQ multiplex PCR, while the TCRdb copy is restricted to in-frame clones and leaves out a portion. The sample shows approximately 73,000 clones, about 90% of them seen only once. The sample taken for sequencing was T cells isolated from PBMCs. These receptors were taken from a human donor in good health.

The genes are TRBV18 and TRBJ2-4, with 7 bases that match TRBD1. The CDR3 covers 16 residues. Germline V CDR1 and CDR2: KGHSH, LQKENI. V shed 2 bases, J shed 3 bases, and the junction held 7 bases outside the gene matches. The CDR3, as DNA: TGTGCCAGCTCACCAATTCCGACAGGGTTCAAAAACATTCAGTACTTC. Translated, it gives CASSPIPTGFKNIQYF. The whole variable domain, remainder taken from reference TRBV18 and TRBJ2-4, is NAGVMQNPRHLVRRRGQEARLRCSPMKGHSHVYWYRQLPEEGLKFMVYLQKENIIDESGMPKERFSAEFPKEGPSILRIQQVVRGDSAAYFCASSPIPTGFKNIQYFGAGTRLSVL.

V and J are TRBV4-2 and TRBJ2-7; the match to TRBD2 covers 9 bases. The V gene's germline CDR1 is LGHNA and CDR2 YNFKEQ. Trimming removed 1 base from V and 3 bases from J; junction bases left unmatched: 7. The CDR3 length is 16 residues. CDR3 sequence (DNA): TGTGCCAGCAGCCAAGCCACTAGCGGGCCCTACTACGAGCAGTACTTC. Translated, it gives CASSQATSGPYYEQYF.

A note on this clone: This sample also contains other DNA sequences that code for the same CDR3. This chain connects TRBV9 to TRBJ2-1; TRBD1 matches at 7 bases. V shed 4 bases and J 0 bases; nucleotides not matched to a gene: 4. Germline-derived CDR1 and CDR2 are SGDLS and YYNGEE. CDR3 length equals 15 residues. Here the CDR3 reads CASSLGQSSYNEQFF. CDR3 sequence (DNA): TGTGCCAGCAGCTTGGGACAGAGCTCCTACAATGAGCAGTTCTTC.

This chain links TRBV10-3 with TRBJ1-1, with TRBD1 identical over 7 bases. The ends lost 6 bases at V and 0 bases at J; junction bases unmatched: 7. Germline V lookup: CDR1 ENHRY, CDR2 SYGVKD. There are 15 residues in the CDR3. Here the CDR3 DNA reads TGTGCCATCAGGAACGGAGACAGGGTGAACACTGAAGCTTTCTTT. Translating it yields CAIRNGDRVNTEAFF.

The chain joins TRBV29-1 to TRBJ2-3; 11 positions match TRBD1. The CDR3 extends over 16 amino acids. J was trimmed by 7 bases and V by 0 bases; bases with no gene match: 9. The germline V gene encodes CDR1 SQVTM and CDR2 ANQGSEA. This CDR3 is CSVEDLPGQGGNTQYF. For the CDR3, the DNA is TGCAGCGTTGAAGATCTACCGGGACAGGGGGGAAATACGCAGTATTTT.

The V gene is TRBV5-5, the J gene TRBJ2-7; 7 bases line up with TRBD2. In germline, CDR1 is SGHKS, CDR2 YYEKEE (reference sequence). Trimming cost V 0 bases and J 2 bases; bases outside gene matches: 5. CDR3 length equals 15 residues. CDR3 amino acids: CASSLVSSGAYEQYF. The CDR3 coding sequence is TGTGCCAGCAGCTTGGTTTCAAGCGGGGCCTACGAGCAGTACTTC.

The chain links TRBV6-5 to TRBJ1-2, with a tentative D call TRBD1 (5 bases). Germline values: CDR1 MNHEY, CDR2 SVGAGI. The CDR3 is made up of 16 amino acids. The germline V and J ends were trimmed by 0 bases and 3 bases, with 14 bases remaining between them. CDR3 bases: TGTGCCAGCAGTTACTCGAAGGCGGACATGGACTATGGCTACACCTTC. Translation gives CASSYSKADMDYGYTF.

This chain connects TRBV30 to TRBJ2-1; TRBD2 agrees at 8 bases. J was trimmed by 10 bases and V by 1 base; bases with no gene match: 3. This CDR3 is built from 12 residues. The V gene's germline CDR1 is GTSNPN and CDR2 SVGIG (reference sequence). CDR3 in DNA: TGTGCCTGGAGTGCGGGAGGGTTAGAGCAGTTCTTC. Protein: CAWSAGGLEQFF.

Turning to this clone: A read error may account for a junction end that differs from germline. This chain connects TRBV28 to TRBJ2-2; 9 bases are shared with TRBD1. Germline CDR1 is MDHEN and CDR2 is SYDVKM. CDR3 length: 15 residues. The CDR3 DNA is TGTGCCAGCAGTTATGACAGGGGGAACAGCGGGGAGCTGTTTTTT. Translated: CASSYDRGNSGELFF.

The gene calls are TRBV10-3 and TRBJ2-7; 8 nucleotides align to TRBD2. The CDR3 covers 12 residues. Looked up from germline, CDR1 is ENHRY and CDR2 is SYGVKD. Trimming cost V 8 bases and J 3 bases; bases outside gene matches: 3. Here the CDR3 reads CAIQSGSYEQYF. CDR3 DNA: TGTGCCATCCAAAGCGGGAGCTACGAGCAGTACTTC.

CDR3 bases: TGTGCCAGCAGCTTAGGTCAGAGCACAGATACGCAGTATTTT. Its protein product is CASSLGQSTDTQYF. The gene calls are TRBV7-3 and TRBJ2-3, with no clear D. CDR3 length: 14 residues. From germline, CDR1 is SGHTA and CDR2 FQGTGA. Trimming removed 2 bases at V and 0 bases at J, with 6 bases between.

V is TRBV18 and J is TRBJ2-7; 10 nucleotides line up with TRBD1. V was clipped by 0 bases and J by 2 bases; unmatched bases: 1. This CDR3 has 15 amino acids. Germline CDR1 KGHSH, CDR2 LQKENI. The CDR3 loop reads CASSPPDRGPYEQYF. DNA for the CDR3: TGTGCCAGCTCACCACCCGACAGGGGGCCCTACGAGCAGTACTTC.

This chain uses TRBV5-1 with TRBJ1-5; D is uncertain. Germline V gene sequence: CDR1 SGHRS, CDR2 YFSETQ. V was clipped by 0 bases and J by 5 bases, with 6 bases between them. This CDR3 region has 13 residues. CDR3 nucleotide sequence: TGCGCCAGCAGCTTGGACAGTTATCAGCCCCAGCATTTT. It encodes CASSLDSYQPQHF.

In DNA, the CDR3 is TGTGCCAGCAGCTATTCCCGAACAGCCGAGCAGTACTTC. It is translated as CASSYSRTAEQYF. This chain uses TRBV5-4 with TRBJ2-7; no definite D call. V lost 3 bases and J 6 bases, leaving 13 bases between the germline ends. The CDR3 length is 13 residues. CDR1 SGHNT and CDR2 YYREEE come from the germline V gene (reference sequence).

Here the CDR3 DNA reads TGTGCCAGCAGATCCGGACAGGGCATCACCTTC. This codes for CASRSGQGITF. The chain joins TRBV2 to TRBJ1-2; TRBD1 agrees at 8 bases. This CDR3 is built from 11 residues. With 6 bases clipped from V and 13 bases from J, the junction kept 7 bases outside the gene matches. Germline lookup yields CDR1 SNHLY and CDR2 FYNNEI.

The genes are TRBV30 and TRBJ1-2; no clear D. The CDR3 extends over 17 amino acids. Germline CDR1 reads GTSNPN; CDR2 reads SVGIG (reference sequence). V dropped 2 bases and J dropped 0 bases, with 19 bases sitting between them. DNA for the CDR3: TGTGCCTGGAGTCCCATCTCCTCTGAGGGAGCTAACTATGGCTACACCTTC. Translated, it gives CAWSPISSEGANYGYTF.